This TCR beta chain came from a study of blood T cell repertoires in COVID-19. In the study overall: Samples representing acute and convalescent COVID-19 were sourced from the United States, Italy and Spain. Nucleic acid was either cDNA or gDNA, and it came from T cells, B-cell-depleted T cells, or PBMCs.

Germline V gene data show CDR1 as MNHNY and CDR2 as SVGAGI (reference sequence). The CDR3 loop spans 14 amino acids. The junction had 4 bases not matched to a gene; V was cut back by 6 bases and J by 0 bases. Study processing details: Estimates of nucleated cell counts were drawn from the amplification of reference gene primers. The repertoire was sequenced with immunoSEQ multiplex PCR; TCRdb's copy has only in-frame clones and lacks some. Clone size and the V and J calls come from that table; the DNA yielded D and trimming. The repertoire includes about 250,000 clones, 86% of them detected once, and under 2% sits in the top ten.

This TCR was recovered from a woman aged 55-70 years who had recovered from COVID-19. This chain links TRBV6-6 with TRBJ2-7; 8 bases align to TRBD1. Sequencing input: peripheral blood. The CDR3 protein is CASRSTGVSYEQYF. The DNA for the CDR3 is TGTGCCAGCAGATCGACAGGGGTCTCCTACGAGCAGTACTTC.